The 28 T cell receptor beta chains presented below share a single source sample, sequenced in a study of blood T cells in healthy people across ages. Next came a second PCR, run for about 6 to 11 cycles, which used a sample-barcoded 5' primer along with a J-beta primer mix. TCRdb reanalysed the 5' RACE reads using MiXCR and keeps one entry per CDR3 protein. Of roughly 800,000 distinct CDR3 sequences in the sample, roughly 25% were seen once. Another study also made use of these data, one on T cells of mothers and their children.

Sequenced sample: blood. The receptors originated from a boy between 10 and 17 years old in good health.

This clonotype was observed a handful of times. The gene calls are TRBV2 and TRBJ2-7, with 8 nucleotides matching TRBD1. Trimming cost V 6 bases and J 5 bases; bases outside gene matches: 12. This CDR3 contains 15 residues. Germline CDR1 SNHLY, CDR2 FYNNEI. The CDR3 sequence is CASRDLGQGDDEQYF. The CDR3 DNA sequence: TGTGCCAGCAGGGATCTCGGACAGGGTGATGACGAGCAGTACTTC.

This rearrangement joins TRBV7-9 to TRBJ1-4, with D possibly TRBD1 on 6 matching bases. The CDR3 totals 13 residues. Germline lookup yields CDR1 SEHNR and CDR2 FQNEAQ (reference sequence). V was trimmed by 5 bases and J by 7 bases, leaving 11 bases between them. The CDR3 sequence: CASSRDNGEKLFF. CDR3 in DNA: TGTGCCAGCAGCCGGGACAATGGTGAAAAACTGTTTTTT. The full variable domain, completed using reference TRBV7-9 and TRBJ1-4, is DTGVSQNPRHKITKRGQNVTFRCDPISEHNRLYWYRQTLGQGPEFLTYFQNEAQLEKSRLLSDRFSAERPKGSFSTLEIQRTEQGDSAMYLCASSRDNGEKLFFGSGTQLSVL.

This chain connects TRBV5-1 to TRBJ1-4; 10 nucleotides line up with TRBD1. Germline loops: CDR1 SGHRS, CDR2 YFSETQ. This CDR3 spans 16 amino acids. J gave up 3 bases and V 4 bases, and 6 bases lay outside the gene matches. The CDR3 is CASSPIGTGANEKLFF. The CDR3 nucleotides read TGCGCCAGCAGCCCCATCGGGACAGGGGCTAATGAAAAACTGTTTTTT.

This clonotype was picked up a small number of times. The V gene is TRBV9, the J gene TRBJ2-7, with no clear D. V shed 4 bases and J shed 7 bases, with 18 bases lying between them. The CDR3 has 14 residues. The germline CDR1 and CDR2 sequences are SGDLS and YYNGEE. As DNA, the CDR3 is TGTGCCAGCAGCCCCAATCTCGGGCTAGGGGAGCAGTACTTC. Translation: CASSPNLGLGEQYF. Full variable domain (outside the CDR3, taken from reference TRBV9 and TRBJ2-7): DSGVTQTPKHLITATGQRVTLRCSPRSGDLSVYWYQQSLDQGLQFLIQYYNGEERAKGNILERFSAQQFPDLHSELNLSSLELGDSALYFCASSPNLGLGEQYFGPGTRLTVT.

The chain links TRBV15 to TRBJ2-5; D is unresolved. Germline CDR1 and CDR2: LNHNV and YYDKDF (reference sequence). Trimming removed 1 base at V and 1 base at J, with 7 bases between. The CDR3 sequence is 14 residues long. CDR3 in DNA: TGTGCCACCAGCAGAGCGAGGATCCAAGAGACCCAGTACTTC. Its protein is CATSRARIQETQYF. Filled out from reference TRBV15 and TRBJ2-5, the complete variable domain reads DAMVIQNPRYQVTQFGKPVTLSCSQTLNHNVMYWYQQKSSQAPKLLFHYYDKDFNNEADTPDNFQSRRPNTSFCFLDIRSPGLGDTAMYLCATSRARIQETQYFGPGTRLLVL.

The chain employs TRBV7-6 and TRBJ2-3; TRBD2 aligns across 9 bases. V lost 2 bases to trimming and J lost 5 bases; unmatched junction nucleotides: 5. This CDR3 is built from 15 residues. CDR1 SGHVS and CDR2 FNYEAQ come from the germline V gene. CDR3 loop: CASSLWAGGEDTQYF. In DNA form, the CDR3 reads TGTGCCAGCAGCTTATGGGCGGGAGGGGAAGATACGCAGTATTTT.

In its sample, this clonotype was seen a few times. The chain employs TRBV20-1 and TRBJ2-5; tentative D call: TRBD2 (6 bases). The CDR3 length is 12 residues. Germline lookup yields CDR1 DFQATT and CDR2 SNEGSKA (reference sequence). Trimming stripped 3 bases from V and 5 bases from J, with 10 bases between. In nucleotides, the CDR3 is TGCAGTGCTAGTGGGGGGACCGAGACCCAGTACTTC. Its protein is CSASGGTETQYF.

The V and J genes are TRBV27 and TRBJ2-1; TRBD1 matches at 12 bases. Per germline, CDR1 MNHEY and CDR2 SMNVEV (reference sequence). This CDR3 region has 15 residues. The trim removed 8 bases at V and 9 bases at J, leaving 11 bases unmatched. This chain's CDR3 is CASGTGGSGGSEQFF. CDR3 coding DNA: TGTGCCAGCGGGACAGGGGGCTCTGGCGGGAGTGAGCAGTTCTTC.

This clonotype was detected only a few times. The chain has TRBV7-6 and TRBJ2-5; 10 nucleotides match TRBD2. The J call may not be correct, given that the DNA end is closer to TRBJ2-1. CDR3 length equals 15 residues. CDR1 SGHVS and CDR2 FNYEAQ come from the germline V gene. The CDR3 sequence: CASSAVAGGLNEQFF. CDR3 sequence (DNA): TGTGCCAGCAGCGCGGTAGCGGGAGGACTCAATGAGCAGTTCTTC.

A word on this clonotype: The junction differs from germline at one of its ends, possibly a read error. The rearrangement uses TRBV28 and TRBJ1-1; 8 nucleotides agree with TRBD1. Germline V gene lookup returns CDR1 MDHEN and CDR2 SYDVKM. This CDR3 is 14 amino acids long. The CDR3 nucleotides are TGTGTCAGCAGTTTGACAGGGGTGAACACTGAAGCTTTCTTT. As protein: CVSSLTGVNTEAFF. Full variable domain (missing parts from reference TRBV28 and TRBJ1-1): DVKVTQSSRYLVKRTGEKVFLECVQDMDHENMFWYRQDPGLGLRLIYFSYDVKMKEKGDIPEGYSVSREKKERFSLILESASTNQTSMYLCVSSLTGVNTEAFFGQGTRLTVV.

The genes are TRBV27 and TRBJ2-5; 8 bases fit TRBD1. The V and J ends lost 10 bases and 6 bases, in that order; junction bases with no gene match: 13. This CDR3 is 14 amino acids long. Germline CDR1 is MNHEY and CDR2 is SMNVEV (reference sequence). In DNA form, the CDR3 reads TGTGCCACCAGGGGGCAGGGCGGTCAGAAGACCCAGTACTTC. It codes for CATRGQGGQKTQYF.

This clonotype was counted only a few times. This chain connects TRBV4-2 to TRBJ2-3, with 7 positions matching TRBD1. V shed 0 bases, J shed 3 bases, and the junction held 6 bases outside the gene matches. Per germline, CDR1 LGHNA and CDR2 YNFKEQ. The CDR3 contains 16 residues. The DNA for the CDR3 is TGTGCCAGCAGCCAAGATACAGGGGATGGGACAGATACGCAGTATTTT. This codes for CASSQDTGDGTDTQYF.

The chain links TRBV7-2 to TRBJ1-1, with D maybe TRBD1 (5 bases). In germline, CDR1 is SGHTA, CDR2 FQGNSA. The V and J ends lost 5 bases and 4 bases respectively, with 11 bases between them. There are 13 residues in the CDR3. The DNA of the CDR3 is TGTGCCAGCAGCCCGCGGGGGTTCACTGAAGCTTTCTTT. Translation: CASSPRGFTEAFF.

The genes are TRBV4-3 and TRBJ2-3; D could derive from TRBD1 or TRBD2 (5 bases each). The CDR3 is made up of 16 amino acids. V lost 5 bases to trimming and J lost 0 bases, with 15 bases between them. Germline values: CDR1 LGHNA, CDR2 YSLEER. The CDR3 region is CASSTGLGGSTDTQYF. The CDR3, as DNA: TGCGCCAGCAGCACAGGTCTTGGCGGGAGCACAGATACGCAGTATTTT.

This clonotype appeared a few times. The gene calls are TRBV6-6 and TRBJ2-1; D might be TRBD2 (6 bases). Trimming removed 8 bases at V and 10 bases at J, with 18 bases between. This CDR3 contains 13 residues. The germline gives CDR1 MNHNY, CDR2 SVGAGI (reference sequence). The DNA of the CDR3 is TGTGCCAGCCAAACTACCGCGGAGGGCGAGCAGTTCTTC. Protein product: CASQTTAEGEQFF.

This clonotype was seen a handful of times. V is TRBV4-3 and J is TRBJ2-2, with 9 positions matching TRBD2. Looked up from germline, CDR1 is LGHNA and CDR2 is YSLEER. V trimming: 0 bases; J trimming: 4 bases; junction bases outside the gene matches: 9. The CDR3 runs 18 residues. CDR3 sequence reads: CASSQEGGGGAFTGELFF. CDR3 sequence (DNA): TGCGCCAGCAGCCAAGAAGGAGGCGGGGGGGCCTTCACCGGGGAGCTGTTTTTT.

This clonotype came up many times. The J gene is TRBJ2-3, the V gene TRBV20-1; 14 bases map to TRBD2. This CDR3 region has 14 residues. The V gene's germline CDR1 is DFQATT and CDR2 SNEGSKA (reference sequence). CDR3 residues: CRATSGRATDTQYF. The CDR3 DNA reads TGCAGGGCGACTAGCGGGAGGGCAACAGATACGCAGTATTTT.

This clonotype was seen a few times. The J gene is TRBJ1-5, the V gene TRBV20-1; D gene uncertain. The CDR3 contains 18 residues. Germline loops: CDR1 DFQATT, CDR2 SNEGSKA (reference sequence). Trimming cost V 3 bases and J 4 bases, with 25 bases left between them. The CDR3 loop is CSASINHRGWRQNQPQHF. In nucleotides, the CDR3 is TGCAGTGCTAGTATAAACCACCGCGGGTGGAGGCAAAATCAGCCCCAGCATTTT.

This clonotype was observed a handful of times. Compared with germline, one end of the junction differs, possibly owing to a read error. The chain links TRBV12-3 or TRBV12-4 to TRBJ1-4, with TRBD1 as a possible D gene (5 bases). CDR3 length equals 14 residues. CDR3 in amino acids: CASSLGLHKEKLFF. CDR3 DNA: TGCGCCAGCAGTTTGGGACTTCATAAGGAAAAACTGTTTTTT.

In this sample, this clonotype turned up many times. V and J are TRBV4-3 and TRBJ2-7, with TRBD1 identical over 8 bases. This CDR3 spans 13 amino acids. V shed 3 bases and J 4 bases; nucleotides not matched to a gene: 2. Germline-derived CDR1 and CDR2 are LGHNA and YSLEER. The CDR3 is CASSQRTGYEQYF. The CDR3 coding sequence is TGCGCCAGCAGCCAGAGGACAGGGTACGAGCAGTACTTC.

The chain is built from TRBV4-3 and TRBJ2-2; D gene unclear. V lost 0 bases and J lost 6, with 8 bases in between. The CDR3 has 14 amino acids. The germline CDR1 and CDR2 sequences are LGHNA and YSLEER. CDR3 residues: CASSQDVKSGELFF. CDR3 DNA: TGCGCCAGCAGCCAAGACGTAAAGTCCGGGGAGCTGTTTTTT.

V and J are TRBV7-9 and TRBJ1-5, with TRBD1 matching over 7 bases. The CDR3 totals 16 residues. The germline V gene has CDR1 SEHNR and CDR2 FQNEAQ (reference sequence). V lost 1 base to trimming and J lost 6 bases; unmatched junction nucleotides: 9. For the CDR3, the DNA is TGTGCCAGCAGCTTAGGAACAGGGGCGCAGGGTCAGCCCCAGCATTTT. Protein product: CASSLGTGAQGQPQHF.

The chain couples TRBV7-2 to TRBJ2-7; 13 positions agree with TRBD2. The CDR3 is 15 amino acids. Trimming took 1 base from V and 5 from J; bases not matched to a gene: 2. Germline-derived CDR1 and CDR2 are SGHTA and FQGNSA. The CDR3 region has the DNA TGTGCCAGCAGCTTAGGACTAGCGGGAGGTGACGAGCAGTACTTC. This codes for CASSLGLAGGDEQYF.

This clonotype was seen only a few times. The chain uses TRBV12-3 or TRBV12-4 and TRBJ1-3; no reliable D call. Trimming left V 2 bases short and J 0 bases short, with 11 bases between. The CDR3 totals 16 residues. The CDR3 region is CASSLFLTFSGNTIYF. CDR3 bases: TGTGCCAGCAGTTTATTTCTGACTTTCTCTGGAAACACCATATATTTT.

Here the CDR3 reads CASSPFPDEETQYF. In nucleotides, the CDR3 is TGTGCCAGCTCACCATTCCCAGATGAAGAGACCCAGTACTTC. The chain couples TRBV18 to TRBJ2-5; D unresolved. This CDR3 comprises 14 residues. V lost 2 bases and J lost 3, with 10 bases in between. Germline V gives CDR1 KGHSH, CDR2 LQKENI.

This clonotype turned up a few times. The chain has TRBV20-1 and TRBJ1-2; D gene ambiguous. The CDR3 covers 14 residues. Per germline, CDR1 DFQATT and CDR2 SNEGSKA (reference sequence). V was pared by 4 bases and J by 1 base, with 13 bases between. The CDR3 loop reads CSATERVINYGYTF. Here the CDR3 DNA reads TGCAGTGCTACCGAGAGAGTAATTAACTATGGCTACACCTTC.

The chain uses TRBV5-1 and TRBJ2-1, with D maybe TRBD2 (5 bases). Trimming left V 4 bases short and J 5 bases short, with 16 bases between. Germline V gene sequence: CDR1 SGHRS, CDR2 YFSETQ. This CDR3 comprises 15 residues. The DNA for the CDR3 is TGCGCCAGCAGCGGACGGCGGGCAACGAACAATGAGCAGTTCTTC. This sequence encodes CASSGRRATNNEQFF.

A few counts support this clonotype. The CDR3 sequence is CSASRTKNTEAFF. CDR3 in DNA: TGCAGTGCTAGCCGGACCAAGAACACTGAAGCTTTCTTT. V gene TRBV20-1 combines with J gene TRBJ1-1; D gene unclear. CDR3 length: 13 amino acids. V dropped 3 bases and J dropped 1 base, with 9 bases sitting between them. Germline V gene sequence: CDR1 DFQATT, CDR2 SNEGSKA (reference sequence).